This T cell receptor (beta chain) stems from a study of blood T cell repertoires in COVID-19. Study summary: The cDNA or gDNA used as material had been derived from T cells, B-cell-depleted T cells, or PBMCs.

As originally analysed: Amplifying reference gene primers gave estimates of nucleated cell counts. TCRdb's copy holds only in-frame clones and misses some; the assay was immunoSEQ multiplex PCR. V, J and clone size are taken as reported in that table, and D and trimming were inferred from the DNA itself. This sample has around 480,000 clones, with approximately 90% found just once. Seattle patients were enrolled while actively infected and followed longitudinally. The CDR3 spans 15 residues. V was cut by 5 bases and J by 6 bases, with 20 bases left in between. Germline V gene data show CDR1 as KGHSH and CDR2 as LQKENI.

The receptor's source is a woman between 50 and 59 years old with COVID-19, enrolled during active disease. The chain carries TRBV18 and TRBJ2-7, with D tentatively TRBD2 (7 bases). Input material: peripheral blood. CDR3 DNA sequence: TGTGCCAGCTCAGAAACCCAAGGGGGGGGCCGCGAGCAGTACTTC. Its protein is CASSETQGGGREQYF.